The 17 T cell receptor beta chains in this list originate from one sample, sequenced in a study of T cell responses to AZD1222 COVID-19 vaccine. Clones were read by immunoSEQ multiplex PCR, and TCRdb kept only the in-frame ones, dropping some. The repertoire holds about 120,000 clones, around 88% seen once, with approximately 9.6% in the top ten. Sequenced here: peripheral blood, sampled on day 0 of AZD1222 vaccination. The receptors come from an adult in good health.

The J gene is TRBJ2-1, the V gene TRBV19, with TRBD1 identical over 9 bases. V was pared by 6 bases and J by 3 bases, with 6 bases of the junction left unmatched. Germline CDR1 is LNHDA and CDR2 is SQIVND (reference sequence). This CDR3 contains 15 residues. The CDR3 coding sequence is TGTGCCAGTAGCCTCCGGGACAGGGTCTACAATGAGCAGTTCTTC. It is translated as CASSLRDRVYNEQFF.

The CDR3 nucleotides are TGTGCCAGCACTCTTGGAAGCTATAATTCACCCCTCCACTTT. Translation gives CASTLGSYNSPLHF. The chain combines TRBV2 with TRBJ1-6; D unclear. With 7 bases removed from V and 3 bases from J, the gap between germline ends came to 10 bases. CDR1 is SNHLY and CDR2 is FYNNEI in the germline V gene. The CDR3 has 14 amino acids. The variable domain in full, with the rest retrieved from reference TRBV2 and TRBJ1-6, is EPEVTQTPSHQVTQMGQEVILRCVPISNHLYFYWYRQILGQKVEFLVSFYNNEISEKSEIFDDQFSVERPDGSNFTLKIRSTKLEDSAMYFCASTLGSYNSPLHFGNGTRLTVT.

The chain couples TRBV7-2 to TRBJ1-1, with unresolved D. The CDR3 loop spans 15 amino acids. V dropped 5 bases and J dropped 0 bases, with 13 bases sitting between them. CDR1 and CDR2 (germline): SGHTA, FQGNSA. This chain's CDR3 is CASSLLLTMNTEAFF. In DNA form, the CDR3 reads TGTGCCAGCAGCCTCCTTCTCACCATGAACACTGAAGCTTTCTTT.

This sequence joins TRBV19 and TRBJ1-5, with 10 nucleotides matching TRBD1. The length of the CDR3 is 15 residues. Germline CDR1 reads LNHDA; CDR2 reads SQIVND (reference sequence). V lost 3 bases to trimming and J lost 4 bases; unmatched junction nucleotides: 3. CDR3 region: CASSIDRGQNQPQHF. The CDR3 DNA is TGTGCCAGTAGTATTGACAGGGGGCAAAATCAGCCCCAGCATTTT. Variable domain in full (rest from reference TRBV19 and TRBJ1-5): DGGITQSPKYLFRKEGQNVTLSCEQNLNHDAMYWYRQDPGQGLRLIYYSQIVNDFQKGDIAEGYSVSREKKESFPLTVTSAQKNPTAFYLCASSIDRGQNQPQHFGDGTRLSIL.

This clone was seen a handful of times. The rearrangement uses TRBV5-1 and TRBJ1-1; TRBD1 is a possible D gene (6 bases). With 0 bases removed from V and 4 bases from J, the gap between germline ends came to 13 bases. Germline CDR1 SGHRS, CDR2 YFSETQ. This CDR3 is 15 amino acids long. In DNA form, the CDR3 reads TGCGCCAGCAGCTTGGAGTACAGGGTGAGCACTGAAGCTTTCTTT. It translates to CASSLEYRVSTEAFF.

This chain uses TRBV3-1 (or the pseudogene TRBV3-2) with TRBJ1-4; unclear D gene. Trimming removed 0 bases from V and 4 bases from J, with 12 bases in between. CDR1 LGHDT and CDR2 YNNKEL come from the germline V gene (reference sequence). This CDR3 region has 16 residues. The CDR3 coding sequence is TGTGCCAGCAGCCAAGATAGTATGAGGGTTAATGAAAAACTGTTTTTT. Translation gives CASSQDSMRVNEKLFF.

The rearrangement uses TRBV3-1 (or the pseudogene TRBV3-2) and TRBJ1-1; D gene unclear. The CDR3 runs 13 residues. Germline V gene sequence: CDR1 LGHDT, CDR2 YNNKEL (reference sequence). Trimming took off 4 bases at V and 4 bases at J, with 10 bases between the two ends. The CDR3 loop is CASSLPGATEAFF. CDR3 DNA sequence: TGTGCCAGCAGCCTCCCCGGTGCCACTGAAGCTTTCTTT.

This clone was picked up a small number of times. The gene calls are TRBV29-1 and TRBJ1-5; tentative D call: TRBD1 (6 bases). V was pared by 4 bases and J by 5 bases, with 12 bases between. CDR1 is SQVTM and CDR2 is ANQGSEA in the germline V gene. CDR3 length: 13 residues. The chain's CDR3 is CSVVAGEDQPQHF. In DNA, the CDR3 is TGCAGCGTTGTGGCAGGGGAAGATCAGCCCCAGCATTTT. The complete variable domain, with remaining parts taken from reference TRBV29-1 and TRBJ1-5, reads SAVISQKPSRDICQRGTSLTIQCQVDSQVTMMFWYRQQPGQSLTLIATANQGSEATYESGFVIDKFPISRPNLTFSTLTVSNMSPEDSSIYLCSVVAGEDQPQHFGDGTRLSIL.

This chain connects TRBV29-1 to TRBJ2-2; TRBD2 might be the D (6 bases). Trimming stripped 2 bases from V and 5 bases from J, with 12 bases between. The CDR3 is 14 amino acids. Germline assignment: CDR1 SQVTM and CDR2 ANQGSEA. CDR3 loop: CSVEWAAGTGELFF. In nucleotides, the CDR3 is TGCAGCGTTGAATGGGCCGCGGGGACCGGGGAGCTGTTTTTT.

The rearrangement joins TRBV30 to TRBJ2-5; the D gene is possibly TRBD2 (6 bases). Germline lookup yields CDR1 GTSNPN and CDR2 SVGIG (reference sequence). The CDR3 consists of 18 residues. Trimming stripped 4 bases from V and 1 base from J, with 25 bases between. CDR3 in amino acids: CAWTISGRSSLRQETQYF. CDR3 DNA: TGTGCCTGGACGATTTCAGGGAGGTCCTCCCTCCGCCAAGAGACCCAGTACTTC.

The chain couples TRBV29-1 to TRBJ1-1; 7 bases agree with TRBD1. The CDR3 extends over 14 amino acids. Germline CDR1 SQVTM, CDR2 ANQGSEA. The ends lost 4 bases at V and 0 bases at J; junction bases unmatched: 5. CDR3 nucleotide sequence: TGCAGCGTTGTTACAGGGGCTGTGAACACTGAAGCTTTCTTT. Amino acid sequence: CSVVTGAVNTEAFF.

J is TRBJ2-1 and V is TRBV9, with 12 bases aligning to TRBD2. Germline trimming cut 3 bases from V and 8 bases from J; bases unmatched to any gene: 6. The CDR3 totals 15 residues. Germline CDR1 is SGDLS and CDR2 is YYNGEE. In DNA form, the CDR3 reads TGTGCCAGCAGCGCGACTAGCGGGAGCATCGATGAGCAGTTCTTC. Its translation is CASSATSGSIDEQFF.

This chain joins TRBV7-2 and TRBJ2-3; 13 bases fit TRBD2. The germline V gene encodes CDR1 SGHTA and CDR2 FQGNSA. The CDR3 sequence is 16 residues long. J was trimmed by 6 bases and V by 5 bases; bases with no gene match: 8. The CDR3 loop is CASSTTSGGATDTQYF. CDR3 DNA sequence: TGTGCCAGCAGCACTACTAGCGGGGGGGCCACGGATACGCAGTATTTT. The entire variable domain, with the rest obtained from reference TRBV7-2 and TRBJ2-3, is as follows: GAGVSQSPSNKVTEKGKDVELRCDPISGHTALYWYRQSLGQGLEFLIYFQGNSAPDKSGLPSDRFSAERTGGSVSTLTIQRTQQEDSAVYLCASSTTSGGATDTQYFGPGTRLTVL.

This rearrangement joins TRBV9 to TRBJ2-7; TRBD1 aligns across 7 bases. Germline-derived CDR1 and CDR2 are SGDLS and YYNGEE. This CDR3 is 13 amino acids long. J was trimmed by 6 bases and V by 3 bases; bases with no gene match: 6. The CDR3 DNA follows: TGTGCCAGCAGCGCAGGGACAGCGAGCGAGCAGTACTTC. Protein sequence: CASSAGTASEQYF. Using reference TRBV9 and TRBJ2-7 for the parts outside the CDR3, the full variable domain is DSGVTQTPKHLITATGQRVTLRCSPRSGDLSVYWYQQSLDQGLQFLIQYYNGEERAKGNILERFSAQQFPDLHSELNLSSLELGDSALYFCASSAGTASEQYFGPGTRLTVT.

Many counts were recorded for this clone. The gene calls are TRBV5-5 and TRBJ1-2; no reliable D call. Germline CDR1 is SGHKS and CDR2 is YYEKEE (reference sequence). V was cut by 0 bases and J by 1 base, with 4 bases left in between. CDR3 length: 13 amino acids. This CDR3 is CASSLEGNYGYTF. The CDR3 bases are TGTGCCAGCAGCTTGGAGGGTAACTATGGCTACACCTTC.

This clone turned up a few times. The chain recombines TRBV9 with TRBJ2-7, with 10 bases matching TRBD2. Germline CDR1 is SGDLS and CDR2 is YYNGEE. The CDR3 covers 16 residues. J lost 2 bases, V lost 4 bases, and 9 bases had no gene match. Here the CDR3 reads CASSPRASGGTYEQYF. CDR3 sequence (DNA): TGTGCCAGCAGCCCCAGGGCTAGCGGGGGTACCTACGAGCAGTACTTC.

The CDR3 DNA follows: TGTGCCAGCAGCCCAGGGATATTAGCTCTCCAGGAGACCCAGTACTTC. Protein sequence: CASSPGILALQETQYF. The chain recombines TRBV7-2 with TRBJ2-5, with D possibly TRBD1 on 5 matching bases. The CDR3 has 16 amino acids. V dropped 5 bases and J dropped 5 bases, with 21 bases sitting between them. Germline V gene sequence: CDR1 SGHTA, CDR2 FQGNSA.